A single sample is the source of the 25 T cell receptor beta chains below, sequenced in a study of blood T cell repertoires in COVID-19. Measured with immunoSEQ multiplex PCR; TCRdb has only the in-frame clones, and not every one. Of about 440,000 clones listed, roughly 88% are singletons. Input material: peripheral blood. These receptors were obtained from a woman aged 45-65 years with COVID-19, enrolled during active disease.

This sequence joins TRBV29-1 and TRBJ2-3; perhaps TRBD1 as D (6 bases). Germline assignment: CDR1 SQVTM and CDR2 ANQGSEA. The V and J ends lost 7 bases and 2 bases respectively, with 13 bases between them. CDR3 length equals 13 residues. The CDR3 DNA follows: TGCAGCGGTGGTCACAGGGTCACAGATACGCAGTATTTT. Translation: CSGGHRVTDTQYF.

V usage is TRBV4-1 and J usage is TRBJ1-2, with unresolved D. CDR3 length: 15 amino acids. Germline V gene lookup returns CDR1 MGHRA and CDR2 YSYEKL. Trimming shortened V by 4 bases and J by 4 bases, and 16 bases separated the two germline ends. CDR3 nucleotides: TGCGCCAGCAGCCTAAGTCACCAGGTCGGCTATGGCTACACCTTC. This gives the protein CASSLSHQVGYGYTF.

The chain combines TRBV4-1 with TRBJ1-1; TRBD1 agrees at 8 bases. The V segment lost 6 bases and the J segment 4 bases; nucleotides outside the gene matches: 7. The CDR3 runs to 14 residues. The germline V gene encodes CDR1 MGHRA and CDR2 YSYEKL. In DNA, the CDR3 is TGCGCCAGCAGTTTCGGACAGGGAGGCACTGAAGCTTTCTTT. The encoded protein is CASSFGQGGTEAFF.

The V gene is TRBV5-1, the J gene TRBJ2-1, with 7 bases aligning to TRBD2. There are 14 residues in the CDR3. V was pared by 4 bases and J by 5 bases, with 6 bases of the junction left unmatched. Germline-derived CDR1 and CDR2 are SGHRS and YFSETQ. In DNA, the CDR3 is TGCGCCAGCAGCCCCATGCGGGGGAACAATGAGCAGTTCTTC. Translated, it gives CASSPMRGNNEQFF.

The V and J genes are TRBV19 and TRBJ1-1; 11 bases match TRBD1. The junction had 11 bases not matched to a gene; V was cut back by 3 bases and J by 8 bases. CDR3 length: 16 residues. CDR1 and CDR2 from the germline V gene are LNHDA and SQIVND (reference sequence). The CDR3 sequence is CASSIGRSWDRGEAFF. Here the CDR3 DNA reads TGTGCCAGTAGTATCGGAAGAAGTTGGGACAGGGGGGAAGCTTTCTTT.

The rearrangement uses TRBV28 and TRBJ1-1; D not resolved. V was clipped by 5 bases and J by 5 bases, with 12 bases between them. In germline, CDR1 is MDHEN, CDR2 SYDVKM. This CDR3 region has 13 residues. CDR3 loop: CASSPTRGTEAFF. Here the CDR3 DNA reads TGTGCCAGCAGTCCGACCCGGGGAACTGAAGCTTTCTTT.

This chain links TRBV18 with TRBJ1-2; 8 nucleotides match TRBD1. Germline CDR1 reads KGHSH; CDR2 reads LQKENI. This CDR3 has 17 residues. After removal of 4 bases from V and 8 bases from J, the junction contained 18 bases not matched to a gene. The CDR3: CASSLGGLQGDEEGYTF. As DNA, the CDR3 is TGTGCCAGCTCACTGGGAGGGCTACAGGGGGACGAAGAAGGCTACACCTTC.

The chain's CDR3 is CASERQGQNEQFF. CDR3 DNA: TGTGCCAGCGAACGACAGGGTCAGAATGAGCAGTTCTTC. The genes are TRBV5-6 and TRBJ2-1; 7 nucleotides match TRBD1. This CDR3 contains 13 residues. Trimming took 7 bases from V and 7 from J; bases not matched to a gene: 8. Per germline, CDR1 SGHDT and CDR2 YYEEEE.

This rearrangement joins TRBV30 to TRBJ1-2, with 7 bases that match TRBD1. Trimming at V came to 5 bases and at J to 8 bases, leaving 14 bases not matched to a gene. The CDR3 is made up of 14 amino acids. Germline CDR1 and CDR2: GTSNPN and SVGIG (reference sequence). CDR3 region: CAWDAPRQGGGYTF. The CDR3 nucleotides are TGTGCCTGGGACGCACCTAGACAGGGTGGAGGCTACACCTTC.

This clone occurred a few times. This rearrangement joins TRBV6-1 to TRBJ1-1; perhaps TRBD1 as D (5 bases). The CDR3 is 15 residues long. Germline V gene data show CDR1 as MNHNS and CDR2 as SASEGT. The V end lost 1 base, the J end lost 8 bases, and 17 bases lay between the germline ends. The CDR3 DNA sequence: TGTGCCAGCAGTGAAGGGCCAGGGCCCCAATTCGAAGCTTTCTTT. It is translated as CASSEGPGPQFEAFF.

This chain connects TRBV10-3 to TRBJ1-6; D remains ambiguous. With 0 bases removed from V and 11 bases from J, the gap between germline ends came to 14 bases. This CDR3 has 15 amino acids. Germline values: CDR1 ENHRY, CDR2 SYGVKD. In DNA, the CDR3 is TGTGCCATCAGTGAGTCGACTCTGGTCGGGACACCCCTCCACTTT. The encoded protein is CAISESTLVGTPLHF.

The chain couples TRBV6-6 to TRBJ2-1, with TRBD2 as a possible D gene (5 bases). The germline CDR1 and CDR2 sequences are MNHNY and SVGAGI (reference sequence). CDR3 length: 15 residues. V dropped 6 bases and J dropped 0 bases, with 12 bases sitting between them. The CDR3 is CASRAGGSSYNEQFF. CDR3 coding DNA: TGTGCCAGCAGGGCCGGCGGGTCCTCCTACAATGAGCAGTTCTTC.

The chain employs TRBV19 and TRBJ1-5, with D possibly TRBD1 on 5 matching bases. The CDR3 spans 16 residues. The ends were cut back, 3 bases at V and 3 bases at J, with 15 bases in the middle. The germline gives CDR1 LNHDA, CDR2 SQIVND (reference sequence). CDR3 region: CASSIMLGADNQPQHF. Written as DNA, the CDR3 is TGTGCCAGTAGTATTATGTTAGGGGCGGACAATCAGCCCCAGCATTTT.

This clone occurred once. The chain links TRBV11-2 to TRBJ2-7, with unresolved D. This CDR3 has 14 residues. V was trimmed by 2 bases and J by 0 bases, leaving 8 bases between them. CDR1 is SGHAT and CDR2 is FQNNGV in the germline V gene. The DNA for the CDR3 is TGTGCCAGCAGCTTAATCGACAACTCCTACGAGCAGTACTTC. Translating gives CASSLIDNSYEQYF.

The rearrangement joins TRBV24-1 to TRBJ1-5, with TRBD1 matching 8 bases. Germline V gene lookup returns CDR1 KGHDR and CDR2 SFDVKD. This CDR3 has 23 residues. V gave up 9 bases and J gave up 0 bases; unmatched junction bases: 30. As DNA, the CDR3 is TGTGCCACCTGTGGACGTGGTCCCGGACAGGGAGGTTCGCGATTTTATAGCAATCAGCCCCAGCATTTT. It encodes CATCGRGPGQGGSRFYSNQPQHF.

The chain carries TRBV19 and TRBJ2-7, with unresolved D. Germline-derived CDR1 and CDR2 are LNHDA and SQIVND (reference sequence). The CDR3 is 14 residues long. Between the trimmed V and J ends, which lost 3 bases and 1 base, there was a span of 10 bases. The CDR3 is CASSMSPGSYEQYF. In DNA form, the CDR3 reads TGTGCCAGTAGTATGTCCCCGGGTTCCTACGAGCAGTACTTC.

This sequence joins TRBV10-2 and TRBJ2-5; D might be TRBD1 (6 bases). The V end lost 6 bases, the J end lost 2 bases, and 10 bases lay between the germline ends. The CDR3 consists of 13 residues. Germline-derived CDR1 and CDR2 are WSHSY and SAAADI. The CDR3 bases are TGCGCCAGCAGAGGGACACCTCAAGAGACCCAGTACTTC. It encodes CASRGTPQETQYF.

The chain joins TRBV5-6 to TRBJ1-2; 10 nucleotides align to TRBD1. CDR1 is SGHDT and CDR2 is YYEEEE in the germline V gene. The CDR3 length is 16 residues. V shed 0 bases, J shed 4 bases, and the junction held 6 bases outside the gene matches. CDR3 sequence (DNA): TGTGCCAGCAGCTTGGCCGGGACAGGGGCCAGCTATGGCTACACCTTC. Protein: CASSLAGTGASYGYTF.

CDR3 nucleotide sequence: TGTGCCTGGAGCCCCGGCGGGGCTGGCGGCTACACCTTC. Its translation is CAWSPGGAGGYTF. This chain connects TRBV30 to TRBJ1-2; possibly TRBD1 for D (5 bases). This CDR3 has 13 residues. Trimming left V 3 bases short and J 8 bases short, with 16 bases between. Germline CDR1 is GTSNPN and CDR2 is SVGIG (reference sequence).

The chain has TRBV5-1 and TRBJ2-1, with 7 positions matching TRBD2. V shed 4 bases, J shed 7 bases, and the junction held 5 bases outside the gene matches. CDR1 SGHRS and CDR2 YFSETQ come from the germline V gene. The CDR3 extends over 13 amino acids. CDR3: CASSPGGGNEQFF. CDR3 sequence (DNA): TGCGCCAGCAGCCCGGGGGGTGGGAATGAGCAGTTCTTC.

This clone was seen only once. The chain recombines TRBV5-1 with TRBJ2-7, with a weak D call TRBD2 (5 bases). Per germline, CDR1 SGHRS and CDR2 YFSETQ. The CDR3 extends over 16 amino acids. V was cut by 1 base and J by 5 bases, with 19 bases left in between. Here the CDR3 DNA reads TGCGCCAGCAGCTTGTGGACCCAAGGACTTGGTGACGAGCAGTACTTC. Translated: CASSLWTQGLGDEQYF.

The rearrangement links TRBV7-2 to TRBJ2-3; no reliable D call. Trimming cost V 4 bases and J 6 bases, with 14 bases left between them. The CDR3 is 14 amino acids. From germline, CDR1 is SGHTA and CDR2 FQGNSA. CDR3 coding DNA: TGTGCCAGCAGCTACGCCTCAGGAAGGGATACGCAGTATTTT. It is translated as CASSYASGRDTQYF.

V and J are TRBV3-1 (or the pseudogene TRBV3-2) and TRBJ2-5; D not resolved. V dropped 1 base and J dropped 2 bases, with 8 bases sitting between them. Germline CDR1 reads LGHDT; CDR2 reads YNNKEL (reference sequence). CDR3 length: 14 amino acids. The CDR3 DNA is TGTGCCAGCAGCCAAGCGGGTAGGCAAGAGACCCAGTACTTC. It translates to CASSQAGRQETQYF.

This clone was picked up a small number of times. The chain is built from TRBV7-3 and TRBJ2-3; possibly TRBD1 for D (5 bases). This CDR3 is 15 amino acids long. Germline V gene data show CDR1 as SGHTA and CDR2 as FQGTGA. The ends were cut back, 3 bases at V and 2 bases at J, with 12 bases in the middle. The CDR3, as DNA: TGTGCCAGCAGCTTCTTAACAGGAAACACAGATACGCAGTATTTT. The encoded protein is CASSFLTGNTDTQYF.

This chain connects TRBV20-1 to TRBJ1-2; tentatively, D is TRBD1 (6 bases). V was cut by 3 bases and J by 6 bases, with 14 bases left in between. This CDR3 is built from 13 residues. Germline V lookup: CDR1 DFQATT, CDR2 SNEGSKA (reference sequence). Written as DNA, the CDR3 is TGCAGTGCTAGTAATTGGGAGGGGGATGGCTACACCTTC. It translates to CSASNWEGDGYTF.